These 31 T cell receptor beta chains were sequenced from one sample in a study of cytomegalovirus exposure and HLA in healthy donors. Researchers ran the PCR with 60 Vbeta and 13 Jbeta primers. This table comes from immunoSEQ multiplex PCR, and its TCRdb copy is limited to in-frame clones, with some not included. The sample includes about 170,000 clones, 75% to 80% of them seen just once. The specimen was PBMCs. These receptors came from a woman in her forties or fifties in good health and CMV-seropositive.

This chain connects TRBV7-9 to TRBJ1-5; 10 bases align to TRBD1. CDR3 size: 16 residues. Trimming took 1 base from V and 8 from J; bases not matched to a gene: 8. CDR1 and CDR2 (germline): SEHNR, FQNEAQ (reference sequence). CDR3 region: CASSLGQGADIEPQHF. CDR3 nucleotide sequence: TGTGCCAGCAGCTTAGGACAGGGGGCGGATATAGAGCCCCAGCATTTT.

The chain employs TRBV2 and TRBJ2-1; unclear D gene. V lost 4 bases and J lost 7, with 11 bases in between. The CDR3 is made up of 13 amino acids. Per germline, CDR1 SNHLY and CDR2 FYNNEI. The CDR3 is CASSGRSRNEQFF. In DNA, the CDR3 is TGTGCCAGCAGTGGTAGGAGCAGAAATGAGCAGTTCTTC.

The CDR3 nucleotides are TGCGCCAGCAGCCCGGGACTAGCCAGCCCTCGCATGGCCTACGAGCAGTACTTC. Amino acid sequence: CASSPGLASPRMAYEQYF. The chain links TRBV5-1 to TRBJ2-7, with 9 bases that match TRBD2. V lost 4 bases, J lost 2 bases, and 16 bases stayed unmatched. Germline lookup yields CDR1 SGHRS and CDR2 YFSETQ. CDR3 length: 18 residues.

The chain joins TRBV7-8 to TRBJ1-5; 8 positions agree with TRBD1. The CDR3 spans 16 residues. J lost 4 bases, V lost 4 bases, and 9 bases had no gene match. From germline, CDR1 is SGHVS and CDR2 FQNEAQ. The CDR3 nucleotides are TGTGCCAGCAGCTCCAATACAGGGGGTTCAAATCAGCCCCAGCATTTT. Its protein product is CASSSNTGGSNQPQHF.

The rearrangement links TRBV19 to TRBJ1-5; D is perhaps TRBD1 (6 bases). Germline assignment: CDR1 LNHDA and CDR2 SQIVND (reference sequence). The germline V and J ends were trimmed by 6 bases and 9 bases, with 15 bases remaining between them. This CDR3 has 13 amino acids. The CDR3 is CASRTTPGVPQHF. Here the CDR3 DNA reads TGTGCCAGTAGGACAACCCCAGGGGTGCCCCAGCATTTT.

J is TRBJ2-5 and V is TRBV27; D might be TRBD1 (7 bases). Trimming removed 5 bases at V and 5 bases at J, with 21 bases between. CDR1 and CDR2 (germline): MNHEY, SMNVEV (reference sequence). The CDR3 extends over 16 amino acids. CDR3 in amino acids: CASSGPGTAGFETQYF. The CDR3, as DNA: TGTGCCAGCAGTGGCCCCGGGACAGCGGGTTTTGAGACCCAGTACTTC.

The genes are TRBV28 and TRBJ1-4; D unclear. The V gene lost 3 bases and the J gene lost 6 bases, with 11 bases spanning the gap. Germline assignment: CDR1 MDHEN and CDR2 SYDVKM. The CDR3 runs 14 residues. This chain's CDR3 is CASSLLAGDEKLFF. The CDR3 DNA sequence: TGTGCCAGCAGTTTGCTCGCCGGGGATGAAAAACTGTTTTTT.

The chain links TRBV10-2 to TRBJ2-2; unclear D gene. Trimming took off 4 bases at V and 0 bases at J, with 9 bases between the two ends. Germline loops: CDR1 WSHSY, CDR2 SAAADI. This CDR3 has 15 residues. The CDR3 sequence is CASSVWLANTGELFF. In DNA form, the CDR3 reads TGCGCCAGCAGTGTGTGGCTAGCGAACACCGGGGAGCTGTTTTTT.

This chain connects TRBV2 to TRBJ2-7; 12 bases map to TRBD1. V was clipped by 3 bases and J by 5 bases; unmatched bases: 2. Germline CDR1 and CDR2: SNHLY and FYNNEI. The CDR3 covers 14 residues. This CDR3 reads CASSEGQGADEQYF. DNA of the CDR3: TGTGCCAGCAGTGAGGGACAGGGGGCGGACGAGCAGTACTTC. Based on the CDR3 plus reference TRBV2 and TRBJ2-7, the full variable domain is EPEVTQTPSHQVTQMGQEVILRCVPISNHLYFYWYRQILGQKVEFLVSFYNNEISEKSEIFDDQFSVERPDGSNFTLKIRSTKLEDSAMYFCASSEGQGADEQYFGPGTRLTVT.

The gene calls are TRBV6-5 and TRBJ2-2, with D maybe TRBD2 (6 bases). Germline V gene sequence: CDR1 MNHEY, CDR2 SVGAGI. Trimming took 4 bases from V and 4 from J, leaving 10 bases between them. The CDR3 runs to 14 residues. The chain's CDR3 is CASSSGLPTGELFF. Written as DNA, the CDR3 is TGTGCCAGCAGTTCGGGACTCCCCACCGGGGAGCTGTTTTTT.

About this clone itself: The same CDR3 can be traced to other DNA sequences in this sample. The V gene is TRBV7-9, the J gene TRBJ2-1; 9 nucleotides agree with TRBD2. CDR3 length: 15 amino acids. The ends lost 1 base at V and 4 bases at J; junction bases unmatched: 2. Germline lookup yields CDR1 SEHNR and CDR2 FQNEAQ (reference sequence). The CDR3 region is CASSLGSGGYNEQFF. The CDR3, as DNA: TGTGCCAGCAGCTTAGGTAGCGGGGGTTACAATGAGCAGTTCTTC.

V and J are TRBV29-1 and TRBJ1-2, with 7 bases fitting TRBD1. The CDR3 is made up of 13 amino acids. Trimming removed 5 bases from V and 2 bases from J; junction bases left unmatched: 5. From germline, CDR1 is SQVTM and CDR2 ANQGSEA. The CDR3 DNA reads as TGCAGCGTTTCGACAGGGCAGAACTATGGCTACACCTTC. It encodes CSVSTGQNYGYTF.

This clone was observed a single time. The chain carries TRBV28 and TRBJ2-7; 10 nucleotides agree with TRBD2. Trimming cost V 5 bases and J 4 bases; bases outside gene matches: 5. The CDR3 is 14 amino acids. Germline-derived CDR1 and CDR2 are MDHEN and SYDVKM. CDR3 DNA: TGTGCCAGCAGTCCTCCGACTAGCGGGTACGAGCAGTACTTC. This sequence encodes CASSPPTSGYEQYF.

The chain employs TRBV15 and TRBJ2-7; 10 nucleotides align to TRBD1. The CDR3 totals 14 residues. The J segment lost 2 bases and the V segment lost 4 bases, leaving 2 bases of the junction unmatched. In germline, CDR1 is LNHNV, CDR2 YYDKDF (reference sequence). CDR3 protein: CATSKDRGPYEQYF. The CDR3 DNA reads as TGTGCCACCAGCAAAGACAGGGGGCCCTACGAGCAGTACTTC. Drawing the rest from reference TRBV15 and TRBJ2-7, the complete variable domain is DAMVIQNPRYQVTQFGKPVTLSCSQTLNHNVMYWYQQKSSQAPKLLFHYYDKDFNNEADTPDNFQSRRPNTSFCFLDIRSPGLGDTAMYLCATSKDRGPYEQYFGPGTRLTVT.

The chain is built from TRBV15 and TRBJ1-1; 7 nucleotides line up with TRBD1. CDR1 is LNHNV and CDR2 is YYDKDF in the germline V gene (reference sequence). The CDR3 has 14 amino acids. After removal of 3 bases from V and 0 bases from J, the junction contained 1 base not matched to a gene. CDR3 protein: CATSRDRMNTEAFF. CDR3 DNA: TGTGCCACCAGCAGGGACAGGATGAACACTGAAGCTTTCTTT.

For this clone: This may be a read error, as it is one base from a much larger clone. V and J are TRBV27 and TRBJ1-1; D gene unclear. Trimming took 4 bases from V and 1 from J, leaving 4 bases between them. CDR3 length: 12 residues. Germline V gene data show CDR1 as MNHEY and CDR2 as SMNVEV (reference sequence). The CDR3, as DNA: TGTGCCAGCAGTTCCCGGAACACTGAAGCTTTCTTT. Protein product: CASSSRNTEAFF.

Details on this clone: Germline and junction disagree at one end, which may indicate a read error. The chain links TRBV4-1 to TRBJ1-5; weak D call: TRBD1 (6 bases). Per the germline V gene, CDR1 is MGHRA and CDR2 is YSYEKL. The CDR3 is 15 amino acids. The chain's CDR3 is CASSQGGGSNQPQNF. Here the CDR3 DNA reads TGCGCCAGCAGCCAAGGAGGGGGAAGCAATCAGCCCCAGAATTTT.

The chain links TRBV28 to TRBJ1-1, with a weak D call TRBD1 (6 bases). V lost 8 bases and J lost 0, with 13 bases in between. This CDR3 has 14 amino acids. Looked up from germline, CDR1 is MDHEN and CDR2 is SYDVKM. The CDR3 bases are TGTGCCAGCTCTCCAGGGGTATTGAACACTGAAGCTTTCTTT. As protein: CASSPGVLNTEAFF.

The chain combines TRBV5-6 with TRBJ1-5; TRBD1 aligns across 7 bases. Trimming took 4 bases from V and 4 from J; bases not matched to a gene: 2. This CDR3 spans 13 amino acids. The germline V gene has CDR1 SGHDT and CDR2 YYEEEE. CDR3 in amino acids: CASSRDRNQPQHF. CDR3 bases: TGTGCCAGCAGCCGGGACAGAAATCAGCCCCAGCATTTT.

V usage is TRBV29-1 and J usage is TRBJ2-5; 8 bases are shared with TRBD2. J was trimmed by 4 bases and V by 6 bases; bases with no gene match: 7. This CDR3 has 13 residues. CDR1 and CDR2 from the germline V gene are SQVTM and ANQGSEA. CDR3 DNA: TGCAGCGTCGTACCGGGGGGGAGAGAGACCCAGTACTTC. It translates to CSVVPGGRETQYF.

This chain connects TRBV27 to TRBJ1-2; possibly TRBD1 for D (6 bases). Germline V gives CDR1 MNHEY, CDR2 SMNVEV (reference sequence). The CDR3 consists of 15 residues. With 3 bases removed from V and 1 base from J, the gap between germline ends came to 12 bases. CDR3 nucleotide sequence: TGTGCCAGCAGTTTGAACAGGGATGGTAACTATGGCTACACCTTC. It encodes CASSLNRDGNYGYTF.

The chain carries TRBV29-1 and TRBJ2-2, with 7 bases identical to TRBD1. This CDR3 contains 15 residues. CDR1 is SQVTM and CDR2 is ANQGSEA in the germline V gene. The V segment lost 3 bases and the J segment 1 base; nucleotides outside the gene matches: 5. The CDR3 protein is CSVDTRDRNTGELFF. The CDR3 region has the DNA TGCAGCGTTGATACCCGGGACAGGAACACCGGGGAGCTGTTTTTT.

The table lists this clone with a few counts. The chain has TRBV4-3 and TRBJ2-3; D is perhaps TRBD2 (6 bases). The germline gives CDR1 LGHNA, CDR2 YSLEER. V dropped 0 bases and J dropped 4 bases, with 11 bases sitting between them. The CDR3 totals 15 residues. CDR3 in DNA: TGCGCCAGCAGCCAAGATCTCGCGGGGTCAGATACGCAGTATTTT. Its protein is CASSQDLAGSDTQYF.

V is TRBV19 and J is TRBJ2-5; 8 nucleotides match TRBD2. The germline V gene encodes CDR1 LNHDA and CDR2 SQIVND (reference sequence). CDR3 length equals 17 residues. V was clipped by 1 base and J by 4 bases; unmatched bases: 11. CDR3 region: CASSIGRIAGTSETQYF. CDR3 in DNA: TGTGCCAGTAGTATAGGTCGAATAGCGGGAACCTCAGAGACCCAGTACTTC.

The chain joins TRBV18 to TRBJ2-7, with D hard to call. V was pared by 0 bases and J by 4 bases, with 7 bases between. This CDR3 comprises 13 residues. Looked up from germline, CDR1 is KGHSH and CDR2 is LQKENI. CDR3 DNA sequence: TGTGCCAGCTCACCACCGTCCAGGTACGAGCAGTACTTC. Amino acids: CASSPPSRYEQYF.

This rearrangement joins TRBV6-5 to TRBJ2-7; D remains ambiguous. The CDR3 extends over 12 amino acids. Trimming stripped 10 bases from V and 2 bases from J, with 12 bases between. The germline CDR1 and CDR2 sequences are MNHEY and SVGAGI. CDR3 nucleotides: TGTGCCACGCGGATGGCCACCTACGAGCAGTACTTC. This codes for CATRMATYEQYF.

This chain uses TRBV6-5 with TRBJ2-3; D possibly corresponds to TRBD1 (5 bases). Trimming left V 8 bases short and J 1 base short, with 10 bases between. Per germline, CDR1 MNHEY and CDR2 SVGAGI. The CDR3 sequence is 13 residues long. This CDR3 reads CASGKGGTDTQYF. The CDR3, as DNA: TGTGCCAGCGGGAAAGGGGGCACAGATACGCAGTATTTT.

This chain joins TRBV11-2 and TRBJ2-7; D gene unclear. The CDR3 length is 11 residues. The V gene lost 5 bases and the J gene lost 6 bases, with 8 bases spanning the gap. The V gene's germline CDR1 is SGHAT and CDR2 FQNNGV. The CDR3 DNA is TGTGCCAGCAGCCCCCGGTCCGAGCAGTACTTC. This gives the protein CASSPRSEQYF.

This clone was counted between two and nine times. The chain links TRBV4-3 to TRBJ1-1; D might be TRBD1 (5 bases). Germline CDR1 LGHNA, CDR2 YSLEER. Trimming stripped 1 base from V and 8 bases from J, with 11 bases between. This CDR3 is built from 13 residues. The chain's CDR3 is CASSQGGVLEAFF. The CDR3, as DNA: TGCGCCAGCAGCCAAGGGGGGGTTTTAGAAGCTTTCTTT.

This clone was picked up a small number of times. The rearrangement uses TRBV5-4 and TRBJ2-5, with 11 nucleotides matching TRBD2. The CDR3 is 16 amino acids. Germline CDR1 reads SGHNT; CDR2 reads YYREEE (reference sequence). The junction had 7 bases not matched to a gene; V was cut back by 4 bases and J by 2 bases. Here the CDR3 DNA reads TGTGCCAGCAGCCCGAGGACTAGCGGGTTTCAAGAGACCCAGTACTTC. Protein: CASSPRTSGFQETQYF.

The V call is TRBV5-1, the J call TRBJ2-7; 12 bases agree with TRBD1. The junction had 15 bases not matched to a gene; V was cut back by 4 bases and J by 7 bases. Germline CDR1 and CDR2: SGHRS and YFSETQ. The CDR3 extends over 17 amino acids. In DNA form, the CDR3 reads TGCGCCAGCAGCCCGTCGGGACAGGGGGCCCATGGGGGGGAGCAGTACTTC. Encoded protein: CASSPSGQGAHGGEQYF.